This entry lists 12 T cell receptor beta chains sequenced from one sample in a study of immune characterization of retroperitoneal liposarcoma (dated by TCRdb to about 2019). Library construction relied on PCR. Instrument used: NextSeq 500. TCRdb ran its own pipeline on the public reads, namely fastp trimming at Q25 and MiXCR clone calling, and kept in-frame beta chains. CDR3 protein duplicates are merged, each entry listing the most common genes and DNA. The sample table holds 1,300 or so distinct CDR3 sequences, of which 35% to 50% were seen once. The ten largest clones add up to roughly 45% of the sample. The sequencing sample was made of tumor tissue. These TCRs come from a male donor with retroperitoneal liposarcoma.

This clonotype was seen a few times. V and J are TRBV12-3 or TRBV12-4 and TRBJ1-2, with 10 bases identical to TRBD1. This CDR3 is 15 amino acids long. V gave up 3 bases and J gave up 4 bases; unmatched junction bases: 5. This chain's CDR3 is CASSFSTGGSYGYTF. As DNA, the CDR3 is TGTGCCAGCAGTTTCTCGACAGGGGGCTCCTATGGCTACACCTTC.

Comments on this clonotype: A much larger clone is a single base away; this may be a read error. The chain links TRBV6-6 to TRBJ2-5; 7 nucleotides agree with TRBD1. The DNA end is more similar to TRBJ2-1, so the J call may be wrong. The CDR3 loop spans 13 amino acids. Germline V gene sequence: CDR1 MNHNY, CDR2 SVGAGI (reference sequence). For the CDR3, the DNA is TGTGCCAGCAGTTACCACAGGGGCTACGAGCAGTTCTTC. Its translation is CASSYHRGYEQFF.

The V call is TRBV6-1, the J call TRBJ2-1, with no clear D. The CDR3 is 15 residues long. Germline lookup yields CDR1 MNHNS and CDR2 SASEGT. Trimming removed 5 bases at V and 0 bases at J, with 11 bases between. The CDR3 region is CASSLTRNSYNEQFF. The CDR3 bases are TGTGCCAGCAGTCTTACACGGAACTCCTACAATGAGCAGTTCTTC.

This clonotype has a handful of counts. This chain links TRBV6-1 with TRBJ2-1, with 12 bases aligning to TRBD2. Germline lookup yields CDR1 MNHNS and CDR2 SASEGT. The CDR3 consists of 15 residues. V dropped 2 bases and J dropped 10; count of bases not matched to a gene: 6. As DNA, the CDR3 is TGTGCCAGCAGTGAACGACTAGCGGGAGCGTACGAGCAGTTCTTC. Protein product: CASSERLAGAYEQFF.

This clonotype was recorded once. The J gene is TRBJ2-1, the V gene TRBV6-6, with D tentatively TRBD2 (5 bases). Germline values: CDR1 MNHNY, CDR2 SVGAGI (reference sequence). The V and J ends lost 7 bases and 9 bases respectively, with 16 bases between them. The CDR3 is 13 residues long. The CDR3 DNA follows: TGTGCCAGCAAGCGGACTGGGAACGGTGAGCAGTTCTTC. This encodes CASKRTGNGEQFF.

The J gene is TRBJ2-1, the V gene TRBV7-2; D is unclear. The J call is uncertain, as TRBJ2-5 better fits the DNA end. The CDR3 is 13 amino acids. Germline CDR1 and CDR2: SGHTA and FQGNSA. CDR3 amino acids: CASRQRAVETQYF. Here the CDR3 DNA reads TGTGCCAGCAGACAACGTGCAGTGGAGACCCAGTACTTC.

This clonotype was observed a few times. The V call is TRBV6-1, the J call TRBJ2-5; D is unclear. V dropped 1 base and J dropped 2 bases, with 8 bases sitting between them. There are 14 residues in the CDR3. Per the germline V gene, CDR1 is MNHNS and CDR2 is SASEGT. As DNA, the CDR3 is TGTGCCAGCAGTGAAGGGTGGGAACAAGAGACCCAGTACTTC. Amino acids: CASSEGWEQETQYF.

By sample fraction, this clonotype is medium-sized. The rearrangement uses TRBV6-1 and TRBJ2-4, with D hard to call. The closer fit of TRBJ2-7 to the DNA end suggests the J call may be wrong. The CDR3 has 15 residues. The germline V gene has CDR1 MNHNS and CDR2 SASEGT. The CDR3 here is CASSDGPPGLYEQYF. The DNA of the CDR3 is TGTGCCAGCAGTGACGGACCGCCTGGCCTCTACGAGCAGTACTTC.

This chain connects TRBV7-2 to TRBJ2-4; tentatively, D is TRBD1 or TRBD2 (5 bases each). The J call may be in error: the DNA end matches TRBJ2-1 better. This CDR3 has 12 residues. Germline assignment: CDR1 SGHTA and CDR2 FQGNSA. CDR3 in amino acids: CASSPGAETQFF. In nucleotides, the CDR3 is TGTGCCAGCAGCCCCGGGGCCGAGACCCAGTTCTTC.

The rearrangement uses TRBV7-2 and TRBJ2-5, with D tentatively TRBD2 (5 bases). Per the germline V gene, CDR1 is SGHTA and CDR2 is FQGNSA. This CDR3 contains 17 residues. The V end lost 4 bases, the J end lost 0 bases, and 18 bases lay between the germline ends. CDR3 sequence reads: CASSSLPGSTNQETQYF. In DNA, the CDR3 is TGTGCCAGCAGCTCACTCCCCGGGTCGACTAACCAAGAGACCCAGTACTTC.

This clonotype was counted only a few times. The chain joins TRBV24-1 to TRBJ2-1; D may be TRBD1 or TRBD2 (6 bases each). Trimming cost V 6 bases and J 5 bases, with 22 bases left between them. Germline V gives CDR1 KGHDR, CDR2 SFDVKD. This CDR3 has 17 residues. The CDR3 DNA reads as TGTGCCACCAGTCCCGCTCGGGGGCAGCTCAGTCACAATGAGCAGTTCTTC. Translated, it gives CATSPARGQLSHNEQFF.

Concerning this clonotype: A junction boundary mismatches the germline segment, possibly from a read error. The chain has TRBV6-5 and TRBJ2-3, with 8 bases fitting TRBD2. CDR3 size: 17 residues. Germline lookup yields CDR1 MNHEY and CDR2 SVGAGI. The CDR3 spells CASSYSTPGRGGYEQYF. CDR3 sequence (DNA): TGTGCCAGCAGTTACTCGACCCCGGGCCGGGGGGGCTACGAGCAGTACTTT.